These 18 T cell receptor beta chains came from one sample sequenced in a study of shared clonotypes between healthy human individuals. The protocol was immunoSEQ multiplex PCR, while the TCRdb copy is restricted to in-frame clones and leaves out a portion. The table has millions of clones, around 95% seen once. The sample taken for sequencing was naive CD4+ T cells sorted from blood. Subset defined: CD45RA+ positively selected. Every receptor here comes from a man younger than 35 in good health.

This chain links TRBV28 with TRBJ1-2, with D maybe TRBD1 (6 bases). The CDR3 runs to 13 residues. Germline lookup yields CDR1 MDHEN and CDR2 SYDVKM. Trimming took 6 bases from V and 4 from J, leaving 12 bases between them. In DNA form, the CDR3 reads TGTGCCAGCAGAATAGGACAGTTCTATGGCTACACCTTC. Its translation is CASRIGQFYGYTF.

The chain has TRBV5-6 and TRBJ1-5; TRBD1 aligns across 8 bases. The CDR3 spans 16 residues. Germline V lookup: CDR1 SGHDT, CDR2 YYEEEE. The J segment lost 2 bases and the V segment lost 3 bases, leaving 7 bases of the junction unmatched. CDR3 nucleotide sequence: TGTGCCAGCAGCTCGCGATACAGGGGGGGCAATCAGCCCCAGCATTTT. Translated: CASSSRYRGGNQPQHF. The full variable domain, in which reference TRBV5-6 and TRBJ1-5 provide the parts outside the CDR3, is DAGVTQSPTHLIKTRGQQVTLRCSPKSGHDTVSWYQQALGQGPQFIFQYYEEEERQRGNFPDRFSGHQFPNYSSELNVNALLLGDSALYLCASSSRYRGGNQPQHFGDGTRLSIL.

This sequence joins TRBV30 and TRBJ2-7; D perhaps matches TRBD1 (6 bases). Per the germline V gene, CDR1 is GTSNPN and CDR2 is SVGIG (reference sequence). The CDR3 has 13 amino acids. CDR3 amino acids: CARNRDNSYEQYF. CDR3 sequence (DNA): TGTGCGCGGAATAGGGACAACTCCTACGAGCAGTACTTC.

The rearrangement joins TRBV4-3 to TRBJ1-4, with 7 bases identical to TRBD1. V lost 8 bases to trimming and J lost 8 bases; unmatched junction nucleotides: 8. This CDR3 has 13 residues. The germline CDR1 and CDR2 sequences are LGHNA and YSLEER. The CDR3 nucleotides read TGCGCCAGCGGGGCACAGGGGAGAGAAAAACTGTTTTTT. Amino acids: CASGAQGREKLFF.

The table lists this clone with a count of one. V gene TRBV7-8 combines with J gene TRBJ2-7; 9 bases are a match to TRBD2. The CDR3 has 17 residues. The germline V gene has CDR1 SGHVS and CDR2 FQNEAQ. V was pared by 2 bases and J by 3 bases, with 11 bases of the junction left unmatched. CDR3 loop: CASSLLAGGSGGYEQYF. CDR3 in DNA: TGTGCCAGCAGCTTACTGGCGGGAGGGAGTGGGGGCTACGAGCAGTACTTC. Full variable domain (remainder filled in from reference TRBV7-8 and TRBJ2-7): GAGVSQSPRYKVAKRGQDVALRCDPISGHVSLFWYQQALGQGPEFLTYFQNEAQLDKSGLPSDRFFAERPEGSVSTLKIQRTQQEDSAVYLCASSLLAGGSGGYEQYFGPGTRLTVT.

The V call is TRBV5-1, the J call TRBJ1-2; a possible D gene is TRBD1 (6 bases). This CDR3 region has 14 residues. Trimming shortened V by 4 bases and J by 4 bases, and 14 bases separated the two germline ends. Per the germline V gene, CDR1 is SGHRS and CDR2 is YFSETQ. The CDR3, as DNA: TGCGCCAGCAGCCCGAGGACAGAACCCTATGGCTACACCTTC. As protein: CASSPRTEPYGYTF.

The rearrangement joins TRBV6-5 to TRBJ1-1; D might be TRBD1 (5 bases). Trimming shortened V by 7 bases and J by 5 bases, and 8 bases separated the two germline ends. The CDR3 spans 11 residues. CDR1 and CDR2 from the germline V gene are MNHEY and SVGAGI. The CDR3 nucleotides are TGTGCCAGCACAGGGTGGACTGAAGCTTTCTTT. Translation: CASTGWTEAFF.

This rearrangement joins TRBV2 to TRBJ2-4; 9 bases map to TRBD1. V gave up 4 bases and J gave up 1 base; unmatched junction bases: 14. The V gene's germline CDR1 is SNHLY and CDR2 FYNNEI. This CDR3 has 19 residues. The CDR3 region is CASSGARTGDPPAKNIQYF. In nucleotides, the CDR3 is TGTGCCAGCAGTGGGGCGCGGACAGGGGACCCTCCTGCCAAAAACATTCAGTACTTC.

The chain links TRBV18 to TRBJ2-1; D perhaps matches TRBD1 (6 bases). CDR1 and CDR2 from the germline V gene are KGHSH and LQKENI. This CDR3 comprises 14 residues. V was shortened by 2 bases and J by 8 bases, with 13 bases between the two germline ends. The CDR3 loop reads CASSPDTGTDEQFF. In nucleotides, the CDR3 is TGTGCCAGCTCACCAGACACAGGGACGGATGAGCAGTTCTTC.

The rearrangement joins TRBV2 to TRBJ2-2; D possibly corresponds to TRBD1 (6 bases). Trimming took off 8 bases at V and 2 bases at J, with 9 bases between the two ends. CDR1 and CDR2 from the germline V gene are SNHLY and FYNNEI. This CDR3 is 13 amino acids long. The CDR3 loop reads CASDRSNTGELFF. The CDR3 nucleotides are TGTGCCAGCGACAGGAGTAACACCGGGGAGCTGTTTTTT.

The V gene is TRBV18, the J gene TRBJ1-1; 7 nucleotides agree with TRBD1. Trimming took 1 base from V and 2 from J; bases not matched to a gene: 4. The CDR3 loop spans 15 amino acids. Germline CDR1 is KGHSH and CDR2 is LQKENI. CDR3 region: CASSPQAGGNTEAFF. CDR3 nucleotides: TGTGCCAGCTCACCACAGGCAGGGGGTAACACTGAAGCTTTCTTT.

This clone was detected only once. V gene TRBV6-5 combines with J gene TRBJ1-1; possible D gene TRBD1, 6 bases. CDR1 and CDR2 from the germline V gene are MNHEY and SVGAGI. With 8 bases removed from V and 4 bases from J, the gap between germline ends came to 20 bases. This CDR3 spans 15 amino acids. DNA of the CDR3: TGTGCCAGCCGCCCTTCAGGGGTAAGGGGCACTGAAGCTTTCTTT. Its protein product is CASRPSGVRGTEAFF.

This clone appeared a single time. The V gene is TRBV10-3, the J gene TRBJ2-5; D is undetermined. CDR1 is ENHRY, CDR2 SYGVKD, per germline. V lost 4 bases and J lost 5, with 8 bases in between. The CDR3 sequence is 12 residues long. In nucleotides, the CDR3 is TGTGCCATCAGTGGGCTAACGGAGACCCAGTACTTC. Translated, it gives CAISGLTETQYF.

This chain connects TRBV11-2 to TRBJ1-4; D is unresolved. Germline V gives CDR1 SGHAT, CDR2 FQNNGV. V shed 4 bases and J shed 6 bases, with 9 bases lying between them. The CDR3 spans 13 residues. As DNA, the CDR3 is TGTGCCAGCAGCTACTTAGCGGATGAAAAACTGTTTTTT. Protein product: CASSYLADEKLFF.

The chain recombines TRBV6-1 with TRBJ2-5; 12 bases are a match to TRBD1. This CDR3 is built from 14 residues. In germline, CDR1 is MNHNS, CDR2 SASEGT. Trimming removed 11 bases from V and 4 bases from J; junction bases left unmatched: 8. CDR3 sequence (DNA): TGTGCCTTTGGGACAGGGGGCTATGGAGAGACCCAGTACTTC. Encoded protein: CAFGTGGYGETQYF.

The rearrangement joins TRBV5-1 to TRBJ2-7; 9 nucleotides agree with TRBD2. Germline CDR1 is SGHRS and CDR2 is YFSETQ. The CDR3 runs 14 residues. With 5 bases clipped from V and 3 bases from J, the junction kept 6 bases outside the gene matches. This CDR3 is CASRDSGRLYEQYF. In DNA form, the CDR3 reads TGCGCCAGCAGGGACAGCGGGAGGCTCTACGAGCAGTACTTC. Together with reference TRBV5-1 and TRBJ2-7, the CDR3 gives the full variable domain: KAGVTQTPRYLIKTRGQQVTLSCSPISGHRSVSWYQQTPGQGLQFLFEYFSETQRNKGNFPGRFSGRQFSNSRSEMNVSTLELGDSALYLCASRDSGRLYEQYFGPGTRLTVT.

The CDR3 sequence is CASSPTGLAGETQYF. The DNA of the CDR3 is TGCGCCAGCAGCCCAACGGGACTAGCGGGAGAGACCCAGTACTTC. This chain links TRBV5-1 with TRBJ2-5; 12 bases agree with TRBD2. J was trimmed by 4 bases and V by 4 bases; bases with no gene match: 5. Germline CDR1 SGHRS, CDR2 YFSETQ. The length of the CDR3 is 15 residues.

V usage is TRBV7-9 and J usage is TRBJ1-4, with 8 bases fitting TRBD1. The CDR3 has 16 amino acids. CDR1 SEHNR and CDR2 FQNEAQ come from the germline V gene (reference sequence). Germline trimming cut 2 bases from V and 1 base from J; bases unmatched to any gene: 3. The CDR3 nucleotides read TGTGCCAGCAGCTTACAGGGGGCTGGAACTAATGAAAAACTGTTTTTT. Protein sequence: CASSLQGAGTNEKLFF.